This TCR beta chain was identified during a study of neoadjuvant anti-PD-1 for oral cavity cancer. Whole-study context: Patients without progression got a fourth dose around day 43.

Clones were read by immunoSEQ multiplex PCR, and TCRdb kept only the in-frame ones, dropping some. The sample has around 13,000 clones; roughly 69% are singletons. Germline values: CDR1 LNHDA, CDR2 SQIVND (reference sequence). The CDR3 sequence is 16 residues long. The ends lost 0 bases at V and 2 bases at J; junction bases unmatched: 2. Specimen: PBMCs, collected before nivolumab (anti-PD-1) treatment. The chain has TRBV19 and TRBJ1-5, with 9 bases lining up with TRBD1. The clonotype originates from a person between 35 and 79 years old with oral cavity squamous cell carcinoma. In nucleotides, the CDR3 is TGTGCCAGTAGTATAGAGGGACAGGGCGGCAATCAGCCCCAGCATTTT. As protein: CASSIEGQGGNQPQHF.